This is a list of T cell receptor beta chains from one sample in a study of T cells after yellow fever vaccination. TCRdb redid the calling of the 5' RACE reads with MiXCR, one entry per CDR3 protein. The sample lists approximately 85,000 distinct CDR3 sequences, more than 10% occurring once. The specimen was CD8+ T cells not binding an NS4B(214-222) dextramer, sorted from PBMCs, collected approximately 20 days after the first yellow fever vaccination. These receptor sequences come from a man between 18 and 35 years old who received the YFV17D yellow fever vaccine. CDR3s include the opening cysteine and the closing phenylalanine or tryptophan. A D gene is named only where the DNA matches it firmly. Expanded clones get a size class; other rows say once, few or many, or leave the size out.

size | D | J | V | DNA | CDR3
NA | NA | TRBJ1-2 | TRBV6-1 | TGTGCCAGCACCATAACCGCGGGCGATAATGGCTACACCTTC | CASTITAGDNGYTF
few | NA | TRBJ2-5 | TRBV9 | TGTGCCAGCAGCGTAGAGAGTAGCCCTCGGGAGACCCAGTACTTC | CASSVESSPRETQYF
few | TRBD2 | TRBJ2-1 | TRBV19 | TGTGCCAGTAGTATACTCGCGGGGGGGATCAATGAGCAGTTCTTC | CASSILAGGINEQFF
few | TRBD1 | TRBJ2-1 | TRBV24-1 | TGTGCCATTGAAAGTATCGGGACAGGCCTATACAATGAGCAGTTCTTC | CAIESIGTGLYNEQFF
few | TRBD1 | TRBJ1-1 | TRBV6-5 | TGTGCCAGCAGTTGGACAGGGAACACTGAAGCTTTCTTT | CASSWTGNTEAFF
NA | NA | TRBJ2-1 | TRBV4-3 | TGCGCCAGCAGCGTGAGGGGGGGTGAGCAGTTCTTC | CASSVRGGEQFF
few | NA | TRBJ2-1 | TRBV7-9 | TGTGCCAGCAGCCCGCCGTGGTCCGCCTACAATGAGCAGTTCTTC | CASSPPWSAYNEQFF
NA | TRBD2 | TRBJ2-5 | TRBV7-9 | TGTGCCAGCAGCTCCGGACTAGCGGAGGAAGAGACCCAGTACTTC | CASSSGLAEEETQYF
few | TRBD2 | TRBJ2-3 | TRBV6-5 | TGTGCCAGCAGTTACAGGAGGACTAGCGGGGGGGCCGGAGATACGCAGTATTTT | CASSYRRTSGGAGDTQYF
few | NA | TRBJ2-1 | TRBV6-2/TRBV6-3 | TGTGCCAGCAGTAGGAGGACAAGGAGCTCCTACAATGAGCAGTTCTTC | CASSRRTRSSYNEQFF
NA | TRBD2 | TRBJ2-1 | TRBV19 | TGTGCCAGTAGTATGGGGGAGGGGTTCACCTACAATGAGCAGTTCTTC | CASSMGEGFTYNEQFF
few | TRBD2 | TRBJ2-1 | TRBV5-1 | TGCGCCAGCAGCTTTAGCGGGGGGGCCAATGAGCAGTTCTTC | CASSFSGGANEQFF
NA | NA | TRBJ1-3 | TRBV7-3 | TGTGCCAGCAGCTTACGAGGCACAACCGCGGAGGGCCCTGGAAACACCATATATTTT | CASSLRGTTAEGPGNTIYF
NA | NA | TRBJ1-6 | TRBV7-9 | TGTGCCAGCAGCTCCGAGGATGGGGAGGTGAATTCACCCCTCCACTTT | CASSSEDGEVNSPLHF
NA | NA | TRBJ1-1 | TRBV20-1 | TGCAGTGCGGCATGGTCAGGACGGGCCACTGAAGCTTTCTTT | CSAAWSGRATEAFF
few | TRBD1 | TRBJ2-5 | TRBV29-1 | TGCAGCGTACGGACAGGGCAAGAGACCCAGTACTTC | CSVRTGQETQYF
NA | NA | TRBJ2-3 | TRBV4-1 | TGCGCCAGCAGCCAAGGTCCCCGCACAGATACGCAGTATTTT | CASSQGPRTDTQYF
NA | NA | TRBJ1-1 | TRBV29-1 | TGCAGCGCCGACGCGGGCTTGAACACTGAAGCTTTCTTT | CSADAGLNTEAFF
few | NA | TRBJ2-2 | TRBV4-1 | TGCGCCAGCAGCCCACGGGTACAGGGGAACACCGGGGAGCTGTTTTTT | CASSPRVQGNTGELFF
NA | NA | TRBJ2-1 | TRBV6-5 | TGTGCCAGCAGTTTCCCCTCGGAAGGAAGCTCCTACAATGAGCAGTTCTTC | CASSFPSEGSSYNEQFF
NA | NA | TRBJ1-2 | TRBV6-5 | TGTGCCAGCAGTTACTTGGAGGGAACTATAGGGGGTGGCTACACCTTC | CASSYLEGTIGGGYTF
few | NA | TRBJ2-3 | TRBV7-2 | TGTGCCAGCAGCTTAGCGCAGCGAGGCACAGATACGCAGTATTTT | CASSLAQRGTDTQYF
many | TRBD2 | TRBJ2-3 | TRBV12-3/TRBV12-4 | TGTGCCAGCAGTTTTCTAGCGGGGGCCCCCACAGATACGCAGTATTTT | CASSFLAGAPTDTQYF
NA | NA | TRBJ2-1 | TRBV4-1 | TGCGCCAGCAGCCCCACTAGCTACTCCTACAATGAGCAGTTCTTC | CASSPTSYSYNEQFF
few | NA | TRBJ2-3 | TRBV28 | TGTGCCAGCAGTTTATATCGGCCGGGGGTTAGAGATACGCAGTATTTT | CASSLYRPGVRDTQYF
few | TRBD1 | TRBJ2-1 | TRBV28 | TGTGCCAGCAGTCCTCCGGGACAGGGGGTTCTCATCTCCTACAATGAGCAGTTCTTC | CASSPPGQGVLISYNEQFF
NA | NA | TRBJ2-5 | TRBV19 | TGTGCCAGTAGTACAACACCGGGGCAGCCACCAGAGACCCAGTACTTC | CASSTTPGQPPETQYF
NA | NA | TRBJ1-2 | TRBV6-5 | TGTGCCAGCAGCCCATTGGAAAGTAATAACTATGGCTACACCTTC | CASSPLESNNYGYTF
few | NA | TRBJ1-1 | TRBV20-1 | TGCAGTGCCAGCCGGTGGAACACTGAAGCTTTCTTT | CSASRWNTEAFF
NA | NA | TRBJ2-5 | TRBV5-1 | TGCGCCAGCAGCTTTACGGGCCAAGAGACCCAGTACTTC | CASSFTGQETQYF
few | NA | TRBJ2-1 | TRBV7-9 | TGTGCCAGCAGGCCTAGGGCTCAAAAACCGTACAATGAGCAGTTCTTC | CASRPRAQKPYNEQFF
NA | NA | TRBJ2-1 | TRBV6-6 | TGTGCCAGCAGTTACTCGAAGTTCGATGAGCAGTTCTTC | CASSYSKFDEQFF